This T cell receptor beta chain appears in the sequencing data of a study of T cell responses to AZD1222 COVID-19 vaccine. Study-wide context: It was second doses at about 4 or about 12 weeks that were pooled. The study, taken as a whole, reports: Only after the peak T cell response were repertoires sampled. Most donors were white British, females outnumbered males, and clonal diversity was possibly underestimated.

This clone was observed a handful of times. The antigen remains undetermined. J was trimmed by 8 bases and V by 5 bases; bases with no gene match: 9. In germline, CDR1 is MNHEY, CDR2 SMNVEV (reference sequence). This CDR3 has 16 residues. Only in-frame clones appear in the TCRdb table, and some are missing; sequencing was by immunoSEQ multiplex PCR. Of 75,000 to 95,000 clones listed, around 90% are singletons. The sequence derives from an adult in good health. The sequencing here drew on peripheral blood, taken on day 0 of AZD1222 vaccination. The chain combines TRBV27 with TRBJ2-1, with 13 bases that match TRBD2. This CDR3 is CASSPWTSGREYEQFF. CDR3 bases: TGTGCCAGCAGTCCCTGGACTAGCGGGAGAGAGTATGAGCAGTTCTTC.